The source of this T cell receptor beta chain is a study of OX40 agonist ivuxolimab in advanced cancers. The wider study: Patients received ivuxolimab, an agonistic anti-OX40 (CD134) antibody. Participants averaged approximately 60 years of age (range about 23 to 80) and were around 83% male. There were three patients with partial responses, one having hepatocellular carcinoma and two cutaneous melanoma.

Germline V gives CDR1 SGHTA, CDR2 FQGTGA. This CDR3 comprises 15 residues. Trimming pared 1 base from V and 0 bases from J, leaving 7 bases between. A word on this clone: Its antigen is still unknown.

This table comes from immunoSEQ multiplex PCR, and its TCRdb copy is limited to in-frame clones, with some not included. This sample has tens of thousands of clones, with 65% to 85% found just once. Study-level results: At 0.1 to 3.0 mg/kg and by week 6, clonal expansion occurred in CD4+ and CD8+ blood T cells.

The chain combines TRBV7-3 with TRBJ2-1; TRBD1 is a possible D gene (6 bases). The starting material was CD4+ or CD8+ T cells sorted from blood, obtained in a trial of the OX40 agonist ivuxolimab. This TCR came from an adult with an advanced solid tumor such as melanoma, head and neck, liver or kidney cancer. The CDR3 here is CASSLRGGSYNEQFF. CDR3 DNA: TGTGCCAGCAGCTTAAGAGGGGGCTCCTACAATGAGCAGTTCTTC. The full variable domain, in which reference TRBV7-3 and TRBJ2-1 provide the parts outside the CDR3, is GAGVSQTPSNKVTEKGKYVELRCDPISGHTALYWYRQSLGQGPEFLIYFQGTGAADDSGLPNDRFFAVRPEGSVSTLKIQRTERGDSAVYLCASSLRGGSYNEQFFGPGTRLTVL.